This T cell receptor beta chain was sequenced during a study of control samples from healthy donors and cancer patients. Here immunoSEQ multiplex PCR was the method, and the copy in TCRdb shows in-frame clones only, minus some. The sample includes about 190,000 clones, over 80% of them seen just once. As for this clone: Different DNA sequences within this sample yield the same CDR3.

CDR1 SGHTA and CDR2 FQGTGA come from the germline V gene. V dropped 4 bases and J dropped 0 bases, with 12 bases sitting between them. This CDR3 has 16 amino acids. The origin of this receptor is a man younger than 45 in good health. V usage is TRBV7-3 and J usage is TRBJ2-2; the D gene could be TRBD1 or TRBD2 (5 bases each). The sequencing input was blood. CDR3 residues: CASSSMGPTNTGELFF. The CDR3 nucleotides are TGTGCCAGCAGCTCTATGGGACCTACGAACACCGGGGAGCTGTTTTTT.